The 20 T cell receptor beta chains reported below all come from one sample, sequenced in a study of identical twins (dated by TCRdb to the mid-2010s). The library was made by 5' RACE. Reads for this sample came from an Illumina HiSeq 2000. TCRdb cleaned the public reads at Q25 with fastp, built clones with MiXCR and kept in-frame beta chains. Each entry is one CDR3 protein sequence, shown with its most common DNA and genes. The table for this sample lists some 500,000 distinct CDR3 sequences; roughly an eighth of them were counted only once. 0.8% to 1% of the sample is in the top ten clones. This sample was also put to use in a study of yellow fever vaccine responses in identical twins.

Sequencing input: CD4+ T cells sorted from blood. The receptors derive from a woman between 18 and 29 years old in good health.

This clonotype was detected a few times. V and J are TRBV6-6 and TRBJ1-4; weak D call: TRBD1 (5 bases). CDR3 size: 13 residues. The V and J ends lost 8 bases and 7 bases respectively, with 14 bases between them. Germline assignment: CDR1 MNHNY and CDR2 SVGAGI (reference sequence). As DNA, the CDR3 is TGTGCCAGCTACCGGGACGCACTTGAAAAACTGTTTTTT. Its protein product is CASYRDALEKLFF.

This clonotype was detected a few times. The chain uses TRBV10-3 and TRBJ2-1; TRBD2 matches 9 bases. After removal of 6 bases from V and 4 bases from J, the junction contained 7 bases not matched to a gene. Germline-derived CDR1 and CDR2 are ENHRY and SYGVKD. The CDR3 runs to 15 residues. The CDR3 DNA sequence: TGTGCCATCAGCTGGCGGGAGGGCCTATACAATGAGCAGTTCTTC. Its translation: CAISWREGLYNEQFF.

This clonotype was seen a few times. CDR3 in DNA: TGTGCCAGCACCGCGAGGACAGGGACCTACGAGCAGTACTTC. Encoded protein: CASTARTGTYEQYF. The chain employs TRBV12-3 or TRBV12-4 and TRBJ2-7, with TRBD1 matching over 8 bases. The CDR3 is 14 residues long. The J segment lost 2 bases and the V segment lost 7 bases, leaving 7 bases of the junction unmatched.

This clonotype was counted ten times or more. The chain recombines TRBV29-1 with TRBJ2-3; TRBD2 matches at 10 bases. The CDR3 consists of 15 residues. Germline values: CDR1 SQVTM, CDR2 ANQGSEA. With 0 bases clipped from V and 4 bases from J, the junction kept 4 bases outside the gene matches. The CDR3 protein is CSVEEVLAGADTQYF. CDR3 in DNA: TGCAGCGTTGAAGAGGTCCTAGCGGGAGCAGATACGCAGTATTTT.

This rearrangement joins TRBV12-3 or TRBV12-4 to TRBJ2-1; 9 bases agree with TRBD1. CDR3 length: 20 amino acids. The junction had 18 bases not matched to a gene; V was cut back by 6 bases and J by 0 bases. The CDR3 is CASSLLFRDRVSFSYNEQFF. In DNA form, the CDR3 reads TGTGCCAGCAGCTTACTATTCCGGGACAGGGTATCCTTCTCCTACAATGAGCAGTTCTTC.

The chain joins TRBV12-3 or TRBV12-4 to TRBJ2-3, with TRBD2 matching over 11 bases. Trimming removed 5 bases from V and 5 bases from J; junction bases left unmatched: 12. This CDR3 contains 17 residues. The DNA for the CDR3 is TGTGCCAGCAGTATCGGGACTAGCGGATTGCGAGGAGATACGCAGTATTTT. This sequence encodes CASSIGTSGLRGDTQYF.

The V call is TRBV9, the J call TRBJ2-2; D is unclear. Germline V gene sequence: CDR1 SGDLS, CDR2 YYNGEE. The CDR3 contains 16 residues. V was cut by 0 bases and J by 1 base, with 10 bases left in between. CDR3 residues: CASSVGQVRNTGELFF. DNA for the CDR3: TGTGCCAGCAGCGTAGGGCAGGTTAGGAACACCGGGGAGCTGTTTTTT.

The chain recombines TRBV12-3 or TRBV12-4 with TRBJ1-5; a possible D gene is TRBD1 (5 bases). V lost 5 bases to trimming and J lost 4 bases, with 12 bases between them. This CDR3 comprises 14 residues. This CDR3 is CASSMGRENQPQHF. CDR3 bases: TGTGCCAGCAGTATGGGACGGGAGAATCAGCCCCAGCATTTT.

This clonotype was observed a few times. The genes are TRBV30 and TRBJ2-3, with D perhaps matching TRBD2 (5 bases). CDR1 is GTSNPN and CDR2 is SVGIG in the germline V gene (reference sequence). V gave up 4 bases and J gave up 5 bases, with 13 bases separating them. The CDR3 runs to 13 residues. CDR3 sequence reads: CAWNLIRGDTQYF. The DNA for the CDR3 is TGTGCCTGGAACCTGATTCGGGGAGATACGCAGTATTTT. Variable domain in full (rest from reference TRBV30 and TRBJ2-3): SQTIHQWPATLVQPVGSPLSLECTVEGTSNPNLYWYRQAAGRGLQLLFYSVGIGQISSEVPQNLSASRPQDRQFILSSKKLLLSDSGFYLCAWNLIRGDTQYFGPGTRLTVL.

The chain couples TRBV11-2 to TRBJ2-3; 13 bases are a match to TRBD2. Germline CDR1 SGHAT, CDR2 FQNNGV. CDR3 size: 21 residues. The ends lost 5 bases at V and 5 bases at J; junction bases unmatched: 22. The CDR3 DNA sequence: TGTGCCAGCAGCCCCCGCTCCCAACAACTAGCGGGGGGGCTTAGTAGAGATACGCAGTATTTT. It is translated as CASSPRSQQLAGGLSRDTQYF.

The chain carries TRBV28 and TRBJ1-4; TRBD1 aligns across 7 bases. The CDR3 covers 14 residues. With V trimmed by 6 bases and J by 4 bases, 5 bases remained unmatched. CDR1 and CDR2 (germline): MDHEN, SYDVKM. CDR3 nucleotides: TGTGCCAGCAGGGGGGCAGGGGGTAATGAAAAACTGTTTTTT. Translated: CASRGAGGNEKLFF.

This clonotype was detected only a few times. The V gene is TRBV6-1, the J gene TRBJ2-7; 11 nucleotides agree with TRBD1. From germline, CDR1 is MNHNS and CDR2 SASEGT. CDR3 length: 13 residues. J gave up 3 bases and V 8 bases, and 3 bases lay outside the gene matches. The CDR3 region has the DNA TGTGCCAGCGGACAGGGGGCGATCTACGAGCAGTACTTC. Its protein product is CASGQGAIYEQYF.

The chain uses TRBV12-3 or TRBV12-4 and TRBJ2-1; 9 bases align to TRBD1. This CDR3 is 12 amino acids long. V dropped 8 bases and J dropped 6; count of bases not matched to a gene: 2. CDR3 DNA: TGTGCCAGCGGACAGGGGCTCAATGAGCAGTTCTTC. Encoded protein: CASGQGLNEQFF.

This clonotype has a count of ten or more. The V and J genes are TRBV5-1 and TRBJ2-1, with 7 bases identical to TRBD1. V lost 0 bases, J lost 6 bases, and 6 bases stayed unmatched. The CDR3 is 15 amino acids. Looked up from germline, CDR1 is SGHRS and CDR2 is YFSETQ. This CDR3 is CASSLVLQGVNEQFF. For the CDR3, the DNA is TGCGCCAGCAGCTTGGTTCTCCAGGGGGTCAATGAGCAGTTCTTC.

The chain recombines TRBV27 with TRBJ2-7; the match to TRBD1 covers 10 bases. V was pared by 2 bases and J by 3 bases, with 4 bases of the junction left unmatched. Germline V gives CDR1 MNHEY, CDR2 SMNVEV (reference sequence). The CDR3 totals 15 residues. In DNA, the CDR3 is TGTGCCAGCAGTTTACGGACAGGGGGGGACTACGAGCAGTACTTC. The encoded protein is CASSLRTGGDYEQYF.

This clonotype came up a few times. This chain uses TRBV7-2 with TRBJ2-3; no firm D call. Trimming left V 2 bases short and J 1 base short, with 10 bases between. The CDR3 consists of 15 residues. Germline CDR1 and CDR2: SGHTA and FQGNSA. The CDR3 sequence: CASSLTRRGTDTQYF. The CDR3 DNA reads TGTGCCAGCAGCTTAACCCGCCGCGGCACAGATACGCAGTATTTT. Based on the CDR3 plus reference TRBV7-2 and TRBJ2-3, the full variable domain is GAGVSQSPSNKVTEKGKDVELRCDPISGHTALYWYRQSLGQGLEFLIYFQGNSAPDKSGLPSDRFSAERTGGSVSTLTIQRTQQEDSAVYLCASSLTRRGTDTQYFGPGTRLTVL.

The V and J genes are TRBV6-1 and TRBJ2-5, with TRBD2 identical over 12 bases. Looked up from germline, CDR1 is MNHNS and CDR2 is SASEGT. Trimming removed 8 bases from V and 1 base from J; junction bases left unmatched: 5. This CDR3 is 15 amino acids long. CDR3 in amino acids: CASRTSGVFQETQYF. The CDR3 DNA sequence: TGTGCCAGCCGGACTAGCGGGGTTTTCCAAGAGACCCAGTACTTC.

The CDR3 spells CASKDHYGYTF. The CDR3 nucleotides read TGTGCCAGCAAGGACCACTATGGCTACACCTTC. The gene calls are TRBV6-5 and TRBJ1-2; no firm D call. CDR1 is MNHEY and CDR2 is SVGAGI in the germline V gene. Trimming shortened V by 7 bases and J by 3 bases, and 6 bases separated the two germline ends. The CDR3 contains 11 residues.

Only a few counts were recorded for this clonotype. This rearrangement joins TRBV12-3 or TRBV12-4 to TRBJ2-6, with TRBD1 matching over 10 bases. The V and J ends lost 2 bases and 2 bases, in that order; junction bases with no gene match: 3. The CDR3 extends over 17 amino acids. The DNA of the CDR3 is TGTGCCAGCAGTTTATTTGGACAGGGGGCTGGGGCCAACGTCCTGACTTTC. Translating it yields CASSLFGQGAGANVLTF.

The chain couples TRBV6-2 or TRBV6-3 to TRBJ2-7; 13 nucleotides align to TRBD2. Germline CDR1 MNHEY, CDR2 SVGEGT. There are 17 residues in the CDR3. J was trimmed by 5 bases and V by 9 bases; bases with no gene match: 16. The CDR3, as DNA: TGTGCCAGTTTCCCGGGACTAGCGGGATATTTGAGAAACGAGCAGTACTTC. This codes for CASFPGLAGYLRNEQYF.